This T cell receptor beta chain was observed in a study of T cells in Graves' hyperthyroidism and ophthalmopathy. Stability of Graves' hyperthyroidism was defined as absent ophthalmopathy progression within 18 months. Fresh 10 ml peripheral blood yielded PBMCs. This clonotype was detected many times. TCR beta CDR3 regions were amplified from RNA transcripts. An initial round of RT-PCR targeting the TCR CDR3 relied on the HTBI primer set. MiXCR, applied by TCRdb to the multiplex PCR reads, yields one record per CDR3 protein. The sample includes about 710,000 distinct CDR3 sequences, roughly 17% of them seen just once. This sequence originates from a man aged 18 to 35 with Graves' hyperthyroidism. Input material: blood.

The CDR3 loop reads CASSQAWGTGGDHEQYF. The CDR3, as DNA: TGTGCCAGCAGCCAAGCATGGGGGACAGGGGGCGACCACGAGCAGTACTTC. The chain has TRBV3-1 and TRBJ2-7; TRBD1 matches at 12 bases. The germline V gene has CDR1 LGHDT and CDR2 YNNKEL (reference sequence). J was trimmed by 5 bases and V by 1 base; bases with no gene match: 9. The CDR3 sequence is 17 residues long.